This T cell receptor (beta chain) was profiled in a study of blood T cell repertoires in COVID-19. On the study more broadly: T cells, B-cell-depleted T cells, or PBMCs supplied cDNA or gDNA.

In the original analysis: Amplification of reference gene primers provided the estimated nucleated cell counts. The table came from immunoSEQ multiplex PCR; TCRdb's copy has only in-frame clones and leaves some out. That table supplies the V and J calls and clone size; D and trimming were determined from the DNA. The data show under 150,000 clones, approximately 91% seen once. Germline V gene data show CDR1 as SGHAT and CDR2 as FQNNGV. The CDR3 has 15 amino acids. Trimming removed 5 bases from V and 6 bases from J; junction bases left unmatched: 11. The chain employs TRBV11-2 and TRBJ2-3; TRBD1 matches at 7 bases. The source material was peripheral blood. The TCR comes from a woman aged 70-85 years who had recovered from COVID-19. The CDR3 sequence is CASSPRTGRWDTQYF. The CDR3 DNA reads TGTGCCAGCAGCCCCCGGACAGGCCGGTGGGATACGCAGTATTTT.